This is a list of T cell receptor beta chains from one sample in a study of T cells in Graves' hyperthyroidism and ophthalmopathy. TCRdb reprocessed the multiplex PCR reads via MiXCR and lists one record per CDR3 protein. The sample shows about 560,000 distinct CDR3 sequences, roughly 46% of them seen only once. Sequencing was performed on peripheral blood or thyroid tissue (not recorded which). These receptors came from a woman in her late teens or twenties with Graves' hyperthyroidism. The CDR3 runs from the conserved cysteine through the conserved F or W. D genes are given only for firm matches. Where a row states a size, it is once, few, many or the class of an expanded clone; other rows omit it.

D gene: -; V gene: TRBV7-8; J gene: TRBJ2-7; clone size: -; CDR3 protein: CASSQGPTYEQYF; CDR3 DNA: TGTGCCAGCAGCCAGGGTCCTACCTACGAGCAGTACTTC
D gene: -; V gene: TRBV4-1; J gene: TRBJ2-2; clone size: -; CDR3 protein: CASSQDLMGELFF; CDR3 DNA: TGCGCCAGCAGCCAAGATCTGATGGGGGAGCTGTTTTTT
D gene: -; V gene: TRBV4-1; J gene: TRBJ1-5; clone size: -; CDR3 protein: CASSQTGDQPQHF; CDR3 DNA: TGCGCCAGCAGCCAAACAGGAGATCAGCCCCAGCATTTT
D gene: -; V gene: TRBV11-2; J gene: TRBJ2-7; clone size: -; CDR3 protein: CASSQSLGGTYEQYF; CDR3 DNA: TGTGCCAGCAGCCAGTCCTTAGGGGGAACCTACGAGCAGTACTTC
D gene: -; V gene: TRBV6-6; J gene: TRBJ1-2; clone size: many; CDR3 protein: CASEANYGYTF; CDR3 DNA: TGTGCCAGCGAAGCTAACTATGGCTACACCTTC
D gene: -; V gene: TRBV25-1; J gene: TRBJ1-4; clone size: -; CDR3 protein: CASSVGQATNEKLFF; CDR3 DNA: TGTGCCAGCAGTGTCGGACAAGCAACTAATGAAAAACTGTTTTTT
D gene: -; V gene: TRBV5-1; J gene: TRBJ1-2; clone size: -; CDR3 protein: CASRSEGQAAVGYTF; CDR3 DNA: TGCGCCAGCCGTTCAGAGGGGCAGGCTGCCGTCGGCTACACCTTC
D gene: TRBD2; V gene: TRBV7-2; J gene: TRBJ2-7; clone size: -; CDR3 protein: CASSQITPLAGYEQYF; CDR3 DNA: TGTGCCAGCAGCCAAATAACCCCACTAGCGGGCTACGAGCAGTACTTC
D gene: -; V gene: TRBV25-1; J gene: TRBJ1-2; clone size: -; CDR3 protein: CASSLSPGGGYTF; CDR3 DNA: TGTGCCAGCAGTTTATCCCCGGGCGGTGGCTACACCTTC
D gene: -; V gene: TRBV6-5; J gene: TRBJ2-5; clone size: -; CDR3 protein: CAISYSGAGHETQYF; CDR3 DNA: TGTGCCATCAGTTACTCCGGAGCGGGACATGAGACCCAGTACTTC
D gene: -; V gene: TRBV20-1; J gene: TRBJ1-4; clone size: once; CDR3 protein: CSAQGLKTNEKLFF; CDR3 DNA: TGCAGTGCTCAGGGGCTAAAAACTAATGAAAAACTGTTTTTT
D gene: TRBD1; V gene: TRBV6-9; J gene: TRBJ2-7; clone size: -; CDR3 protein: CASSEPGGWHSASRHEQYF; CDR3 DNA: TGTGCCAGCAGTGAACCAGGGGGTTGGCATTCGGCCTCTCGACACGAGCAGTACTTC
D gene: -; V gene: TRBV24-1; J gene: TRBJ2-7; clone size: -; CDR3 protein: CATSDSVGLYEQYF; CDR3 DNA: TGTGCCACCAGTGATTCAGTGGGCTTATACGAGCAGTACTTC